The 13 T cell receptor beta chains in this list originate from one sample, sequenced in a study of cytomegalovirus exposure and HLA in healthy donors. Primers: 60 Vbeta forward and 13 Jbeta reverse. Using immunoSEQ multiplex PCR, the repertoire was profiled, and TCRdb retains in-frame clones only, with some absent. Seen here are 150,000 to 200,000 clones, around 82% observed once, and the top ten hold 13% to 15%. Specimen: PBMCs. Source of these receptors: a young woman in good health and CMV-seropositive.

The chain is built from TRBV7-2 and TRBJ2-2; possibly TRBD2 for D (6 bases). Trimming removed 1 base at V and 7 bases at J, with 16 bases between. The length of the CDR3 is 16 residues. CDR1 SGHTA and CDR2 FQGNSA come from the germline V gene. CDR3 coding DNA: TGTGCCAGCAGCTTAGAAGGGCGGGGTATGATCGGGGAGCTGTTTTTT. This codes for CASSLEGRGMIGELFF.

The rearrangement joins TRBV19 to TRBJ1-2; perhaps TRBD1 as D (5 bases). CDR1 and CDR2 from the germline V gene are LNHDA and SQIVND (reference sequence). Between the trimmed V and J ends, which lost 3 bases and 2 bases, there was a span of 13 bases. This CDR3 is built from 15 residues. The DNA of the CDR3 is TGTGCCAGTAGTATCCGGAGGGGAGAAAACTATGGCTACACCTTC. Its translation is CASSIRRGENYGYTF.

The CDR3: CASGLTGRETQYF. The CDR3, as DNA: TGTGCTAGTGGTCTGACAGGGCGGGAGACCCAGTACTTC. The chain uses TRBV12-5 and TRBJ2-5; 7 nucleotides agree with TRBD1. With V trimmed by 5 bases and J by 5 bases, 5 bases remained unmatched. Germline lookup yields CDR1 LGHNT and CDR2 FRNRAP. The CDR3 loop spans 13 amino acids.

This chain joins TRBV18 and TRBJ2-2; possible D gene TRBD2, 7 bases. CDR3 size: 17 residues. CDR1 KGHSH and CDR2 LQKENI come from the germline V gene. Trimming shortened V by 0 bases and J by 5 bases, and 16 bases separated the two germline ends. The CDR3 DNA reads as TGTGCCAGCTCACCACCAAGGGGGGGCGACGGTACCGGGGAGCTGTTTTTT. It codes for CASSPPRGGDGTGELFF.

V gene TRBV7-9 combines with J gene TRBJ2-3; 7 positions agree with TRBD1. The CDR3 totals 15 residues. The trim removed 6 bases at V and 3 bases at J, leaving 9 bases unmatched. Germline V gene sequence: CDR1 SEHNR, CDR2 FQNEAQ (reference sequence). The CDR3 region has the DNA TGTGCCAGCAGTTCTTCCGGGACAGTGACAGATACGCAGTATTTT. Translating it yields CASSSSGTVTDTQYF.

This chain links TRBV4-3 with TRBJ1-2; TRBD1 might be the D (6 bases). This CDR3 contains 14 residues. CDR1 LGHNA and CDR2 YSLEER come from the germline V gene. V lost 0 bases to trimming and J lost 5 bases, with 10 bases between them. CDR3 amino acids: CASSQDRGSYGYTF. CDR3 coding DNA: TGCGCCAGCAGCCAAGATAGGGGGAGTTATGGCTACACCTTC.

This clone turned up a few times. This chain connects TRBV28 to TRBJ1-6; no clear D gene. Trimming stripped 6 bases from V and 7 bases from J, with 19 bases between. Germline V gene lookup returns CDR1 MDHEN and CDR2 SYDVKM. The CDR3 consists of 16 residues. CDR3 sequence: CASSPLGEAVNSPLHF. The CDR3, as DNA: TGTGCCAGCAGCCCCCTCGGGGAGGCGGTCAATTCACCCCTCCACTTT.

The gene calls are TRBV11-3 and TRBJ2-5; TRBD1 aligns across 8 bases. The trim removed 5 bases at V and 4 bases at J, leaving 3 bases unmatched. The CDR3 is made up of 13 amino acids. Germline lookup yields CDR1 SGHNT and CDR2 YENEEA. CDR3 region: CASSQTGAETQYF. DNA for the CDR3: TGTGCCAGCAGCCAGACAGGGGCAGAGACCCAGTACTTC.

The CDR3 reads CASSSQRGTEAFF. CDR3 nucleotides: TGTGCCAGCAGTTCCCAAAGGGGCACTGAAGCTTTCTTT. The V gene is TRBV7-3, the J gene TRBJ1-1; D is possibly TRBD1 (5 bases). The length of the CDR3 is 13 residues. Germline-derived CDR1 and CDR2 are SGHTA and FQGTGA. V lost 6 bases to trimming and J lost 4 bases, with 12 bases between them.

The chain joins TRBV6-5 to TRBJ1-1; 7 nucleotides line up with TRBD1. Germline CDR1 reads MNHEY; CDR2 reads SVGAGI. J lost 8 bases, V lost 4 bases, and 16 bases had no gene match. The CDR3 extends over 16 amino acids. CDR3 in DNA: TGTGCCAGCAGTTCCCTCCCCCTCTGGACAGGAGGGGAAGCTTTCTTT. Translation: CASSSLPLWTGGEAFF.

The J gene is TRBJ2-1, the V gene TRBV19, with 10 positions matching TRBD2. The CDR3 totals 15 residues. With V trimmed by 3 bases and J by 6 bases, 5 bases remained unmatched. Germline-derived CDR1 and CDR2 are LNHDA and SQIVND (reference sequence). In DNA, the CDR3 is TGTGCCAGTAGTATCCCTAGCGGGAGTTTCAATGAGCAGTTCTTC. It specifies CASSIPSGSFNEQFF.

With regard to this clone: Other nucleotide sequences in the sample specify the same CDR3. For the CDR3, the DNA is TGCAGTGCTAGGCGCGGCTACGAGCAGTACTTC. Its translation is CSARRGYEQYF. The genes are TRBV20-1 and TRBJ2-7; D is unresolved. The V gene's germline CDR1 is DFQATT and CDR2 SNEGSKA (reference sequence). The V gene lost 3 bases and the J gene lost 3 bases, with 6 bases spanning the gap. This CDR3 has 11 residues.

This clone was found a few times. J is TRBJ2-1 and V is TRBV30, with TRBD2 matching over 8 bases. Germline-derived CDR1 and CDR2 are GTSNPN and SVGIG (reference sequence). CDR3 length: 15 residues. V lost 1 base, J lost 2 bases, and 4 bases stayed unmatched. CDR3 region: CAWSAGGAPYNEQFF. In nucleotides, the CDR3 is TGTGCCTGGAGTGCCGGGGGGGCCCCCTACAATGAGCAGTTCTTC. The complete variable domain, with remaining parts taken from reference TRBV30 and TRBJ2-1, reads SQTIHQWPATLVQPVGSPLSLECTVEGTSNPNLYWYRQAAGRGLQLLFYSVGIGQISSEVPQNLSASRPQDRQFILSSKKLLLSDSGFYLCAWSAGGAPYNEQFFGPGTRLTVL.